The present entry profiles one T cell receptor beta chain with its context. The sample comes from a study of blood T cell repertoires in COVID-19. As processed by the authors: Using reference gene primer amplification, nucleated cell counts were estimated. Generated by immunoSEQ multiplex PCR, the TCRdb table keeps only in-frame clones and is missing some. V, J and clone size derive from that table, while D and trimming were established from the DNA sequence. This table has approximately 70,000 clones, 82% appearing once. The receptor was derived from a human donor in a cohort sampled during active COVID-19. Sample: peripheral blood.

CDR3 coding DNA: TGCGCCAGCAGCCAAGCTCTGACAGTATCCTACGAGCAGTACTTC. Residues: CASSQALTVSYEQYF. The chain has TRBV4-1 and TRBJ2-7; perhaps TRBD1 as D (5 bases). The germline V and J ends were trimmed by 1 base and 1 base, with 11 bases remaining between them. The CDR3 is made up of 15 amino acids. Germline values: CDR1 MGHRA, CDR2 YSYEKL.